This section outlines one TCR beta chain sequence together with its context. Its cognate antigen is unknown. The length of the CDR3 is 14 residues. V dropped 5 bases and J dropped 0 bases, with 10 bases sitting between them. Germline V lookup: CDR1 SGHTA, CDR2 FQGNSA. Adults of Caucasian background living in Nashville, Tennessee made up all donors. This entry belongs to a study of shared clonotypes between healthy human individuals. Overall study context: Samples came from a couple of female and a few male donors aged 18 to 49. Overall study findings and caveats: Against clonotypes common to all four donors, non-shared ones had lower generation probabilities.

Several immunoSEQ plates held equal portions of the genomic DNA taken from each subset. Generated by immunoSEQ multiplex PCR, the TCRdb table keeps only in-frame clones and is missing some. The sample includes approximately 2.1 million clones, more than 80% of them seen just once. This sequence was found in a man younger than 30 in good health. Some clones in this sample may be carry-over from other donors' samples. Sequences were obtained from naive CD4+ T cells from PBMCs. Subset reported: CD45RA+ positively selected. The rearrangement joins TRBV7-2 to TRBJ2-5, with a weak D call TRBD2 (5 bases). The CDR3 bases are TGTGCCAGCAGCCTCGGAGGTAACCAAGAGACCCAGTACTTC. Amino acids: CASSLGGNQETQYF.